The clone carrying this T cell receptor (beta chain) was detected only once. The PCR used 60 Vbeta and 13 Jbeta primers. Assay used: immunoSEQ multiplex PCR; TCRdb lists only in-frame clones, some missing. The sample gives around 31,000 clones, 85% to 90% of which show up once; about 2.9% is in the top ten. V lost 6 bases to trimming and J lost 1 base; unmatched junction nucleotides: 9. Per the germline V gene, CDR1 is SGHRS and CDR2 is YFSETQ. This CDR3 is built from 17 residues. This specimen belongs to a study of cytomegalovirus exposure and HLA in healthy donors. The receptor's source is a boy between 10 and 17 years old in good health and CMV-seronegative. The sample consisted of PBMCs. The chain carries TRBV5-1 and TRBJ2-2, with TRBD1 matching 10 bases. The CDR3 is CASNTLGQGKNTGELFF. CDR3 in DNA: TGCGCCAGCAATACTCTGGGACAGGGGAAGAACACCGGGGAGCTGTTTTTT.